Below are 32 T cell receptor beta chains sequenced from a single sample in a study of CD8 T cells in Susac syndrome. After extraction with the RNeasy kit, 0.5 to 1 ug of the RNA was reverse transcribed using random hexamers. Using its own MiXCR run on the immunoSEQ multiplex PCR reads, TCRdb lists one record per CDR3 protein. The table lists about 160,000 distinct CDR3 sequences, 93% of them singletons, with more than 0.13% in the top ten. Sequences were obtained from CD4+ T cells from PBMCs. The receptor set was obtained from a human donor in good health.

The V gene is TRBV19, the J gene TRBJ2-5, with 13 positions matching TRBD2. The length of the CDR3 is 18 residues. The V gene end was trimmed by 6 bases and the J gene end by 5 bases; junction bases not matched to a gene: 15. Per germline, CDR1 LNHDA and CDR2 SQIVND (reference sequence). The CDR3 loop reads CASSNPLGLAGDLETQYF. DNA for the CDR3: TGTGCCAGTAGCAACCCGCTAGGACTAGCGGGGGACTTGGAGACCCAGTACTTC.

About this clonotype itself: At one end the junction does not follow the germline gene, possibly because of a read error. The rearrangement uses TRBV4-2 and TRBJ2-5; no clear D gene. This CDR3 spans 13 amino acids. Germline V gene data show CDR1 as LGHNA and CDR2 as YNFKEQ. The chain's CDR3 is CASSKEAWETQYF. In DNA, the CDR3 is TGTGCCAGCAGCAAAGAAGCTTGGGAGACCCAGTACTTC.

This clonotype has only one observation. The V gene is TRBV29-1, the J gene TRBJ1-5; weak D call: TRBD1 (5 bases). This CDR3 has 10 residues. The ends were cut back, 4 bases at V and 9 bases at J, with 7 bases in the middle. The germline CDR1 and CDR2 sequences are SQVTM and ANQGSEA. CDR3 coding DNA: TGCAGCGTTGTAGGGACGCCCCAGCATTTT. This gives the protein CSVVGTPQHF.

The chain links TRBV5-6 to TRBJ2-2; D could derive from TRBD1 or TRBD2 (5 bases each). V was cut by 4 bases and J by 0 bases, with 10 bases left in between. This CDR3 contains 15 residues. Germline CDR1 SGHDT, CDR2 YYEEEE. CDR3 nucleotide sequence: TGTGCCAGCAGCCGGGGCCTTACGAACACCGGGGAGCTGTTTTTT. This encodes CASSRGLTNTGELFF. The complete variable domain, with remaining parts taken from reference TRBV5-6 and TRBJ2-2, reads DAGVTQSPTHLIKTRGQQVTLRCSPKSGHDTVSWYQQALGQGPQFIFQYYEEEERQRGNFPDRFSGHQFPNYSSELNVNALLLGDSALYLCASSRGLTNTGELFFGEGSRLTVL.

This clonotype appeared once. The chain has TRBV10-3 and TRBJ2-1, with TRBD1 matching over 10 bases. Germline CDR1 and CDR2: ENHRY and SYGVKD. This CDR3 is built from 13 residues. Unmatched junction bases numbered 4, after V lost 6 bases and J lost 8 bases. The CDR3 DNA reads as TGTGCCATCAGGCCGACAGGGGGCGATGAGCAGTTCTTC. Translation gives CAIRPTGGDEQFF.

The sample holds one count of this clonotype. The chain combines TRBV7-3 with TRBJ1-2, with 9 bases aligning to TRBD1. The CDR3 runs 15 residues. V shed 5 bases, J shed 4 bases, and the junction held 8 bases outside the gene matches. Germline V lookup: CDR1 SGHTA, CDR2 FQGTGA. CDR3 loop: CASSGTGQGLYGYTF. CDR3 bases: TGTGCCAGCAGCGGAACGGGACAGGGCCTCTATGGCTACACCTTC.

This chain uses TRBV2 with TRBJ1-6; D remains unclear. V shed 4 bases and J shed 10 bases, with 8 bases lying between them. This CDR3 has 12 amino acids. Looked up from germline, CDR1 is SNHLY and CDR2 is FYNNEI. This CDR3 is CASSGPRSPLHF. CDR3 bases: TGTGCCAGCAGTGGACCTCGATCACCCCTCCACTTT.

This sequence joins TRBV3-1 and TRBJ1-1; D not resolved. V was trimmed by 1 base and J by 7 bases, leaving 10 bases between them. CDR1 and CDR2 from the germline V gene are LGHDT and YNNKEL (reference sequence). This CDR3 region has 13 residues. The CDR3: CASSQGTYFEAFF. The CDR3, as DNA: TGTGCCAGCAGCCAAGGAACCTACTTTGAAGCTTTCTTT.

This clonotype was recorded once. The chain links TRBV20-1 to TRBJ2-3; no clear D. Trimming took 6 bases from V and 1 from J, leaving 8 bases between them. This CDR3 region has 12 residues. Germline V CDR1 and CDR2: DFQATT, SNEGSKA (reference sequence). The chain's CDR3 is CSAVVGTDTQYF. CDR3 in DNA: TGCAGTGCGGTAGTGGGCACAGATACGCAGTATTTT.

The V call is TRBV30, the J call TRBJ2-7; 9 nucleotides align to TRBD2. J was trimmed by 0 bases and V by 4 bases; bases with no gene match: 13. Looked up from germline, CDR1 is GTSNPN and CDR2 is SVGIG (reference sequence). This CDR3 is built from 17 residues. The CDR3 DNA follows: TGTGCCTGGAAACTGGGACTAGCCACCTCATTCTCCTACGAGCAGTACTTC. Amino acids: CAWKLGLATSFSYEQYF.

This rearrangement joins TRBV7-2 to TRBJ1-3; D remains unclear. The CDR3 consists of 14 residues. V shed 1 base and J shed 4 bases, with 8 bases lying between them. From germline, CDR1 is SGHTA and CDR2 FQGNSA. As DNA, the CDR3 is TGTGCCAGCAGCTTAGTTACAGCAGGAAACACCATATATTTT. Translated, it gives CASSLVTAGNTIYF.

V and J are TRBV30 and TRBJ1-5; the D is unclear. CDR3 length equals 12 residues. Germline CDR1 reads GTSNPN; CDR2 reads SVGIG (reference sequence). Trimming took 2 bases from V and 4 from J, leaving 6 bases between them. This chain's CDR3 is CAWSTGNQPQHF. CDR3 nucleotide sequence: TGTGCCTGGAGTACGGGGAATCAGCCCCAGCATTTT.

The CDR3 nucleotides read TGCAGTCTTCGCCCCCGGGACAGATCCTACACTGAAGCTTTCTTT. As protein: CSLRPRDRSYTEAFF. The chain recombines TRBV20-1 with TRBJ1-1; 7 nucleotides agree with TRBD1. The CDR3 spans 15 residues. The V gene's germline CDR1 is DFQATT and CDR2 SNEGSKA (reference sequence). J was trimmed by 3 bases and V by 8 bases; bases with no gene match: 15.

This sequence joins TRBV30 and TRBJ1-2; TRBD1 agrees at 9 bases. V gave up 7 bases and J gave up 8 bases; unmatched junction bases: 5. Germline loops: CDR1 GTSNPN, CDR2 SVGIG (reference sequence). This CDR3 is built from 11 residues. The CDR3 loop is CASWTGDGYTF. In DNA form, the CDR3 reads TGTGCCTCCTGGACAGGGGACGGCTACACCTTC. The full variable domain, its missing parts supplied by reference TRBV30 and TRBJ1-2, is SQTIHQWPATLVQPVGSPLSLECTVEGTSNPNLYWYRQAAGRGLQLLFYSVGIGQISSEVPQNLSASRPQDRQFILSSKKLLLSDSGFYLCASWTGDGYTFGSGTRLTVV.

About this clonotype itself: The junction departs from the called germline gene at one end, perhaps through a read error. CDR3 DNA: TGTGCCAGCAGTTTAGCTGGGTCCGGGGCCAACGTCCTGACTTTC. It yields the protein CASSLAGSGANVLTF. V and J are TRBV7-9 and TRBJ2-6; D is unclear. The CDR3 loop spans 15 amino acids. CDR1 and CDR2 (germline): SEHNR, FQNEAQ (reference sequence).

The chain employs TRBV6-5 and TRBJ1-2; the D gene is possibly TRBD1 (6 bases). The CDR3 length is 15 residues. From germline, CDR1 is MNHEY and CDR2 SVGAGI. V lost 2 bases, J lost 4 bases, and 14 bases lay in between. The CDR3 nucleotides are TGTGCCAGCAGTTACCAGAAGGGGGGCGGCTATGGCTACACCTTC. Amino acid sequence: CASSYQKGGGYGYTF.

The V call is TRBV5-8, the J call TRBJ2-2, with 10 bases identical to TRBD2. J gave up 7 bases and V 4 bases, and 7 bases lay outside the gene matches. CDR1 and CDR2 (germline): SGHTS, YDEGEE. This CDR3 spans 15 amino acids. In DNA, the CDR3 is TGTGCCAGCAGCCCCGGGACTAGCGTCATCGGGGAGCTGTTTTTT. It yields the protein CASSPGTSVIGELFF.

The V gene is TRBV20-1, the J gene TRBJ2-1; tentatively, D is TRBD2 (6 bases). CDR3 length equals 14 residues. Germline CDR1 and CDR2: DFQATT and SNEGSKA (reference sequence). The germline V and J ends were trimmed by 2 bases and 6 bases, with 14 bases remaining between them. The CDR3 DNA reads as TGCAGTGCTAGATCCCCGGGGGTAAGCAATGAGCAGTTCTTC. It specifies CSARSPGVSNEQFF.

The rearrangement uses TRBV19 and TRBJ1-2; 9 nucleotides match TRBD1. The CDR3 has 15 residues. V dropped 0 bases and J dropped 4; count of bases not matched to a gene: 3. From germline, CDR1 is LNHDA and CDR2 SQIVND (reference sequence). CDR3 DNA sequence: TGTGCCAGTAGTATAGAACAGGGGGCAGGCTATGGCTACACCTTC. This gives the protein CASSIEQGAGYGYTF.

The CDR3 DNA follows: TGCAGTGCTAGAGATGGACAGGATGATTGGGAAAAACTGTTTTTT. Amino acids: CSARDGQDDWEKLFF. This chain connects TRBV20-1 to TRBJ1-4; 7 bases line up with TRBD1. The CDR3 sequence is 15 residues long. With 0 bases clipped from V and 8 bases from J, the junction kept 9 bases outside the gene matches. Germline V gene data show CDR1 as DFQATT and CDR2 as SNEGSKA (reference sequence).

This chain links TRBV18 with TRBJ1-1, with D possibly TRBD1 on 5 matching bases. The CDR3 covers 13 residues. Germline V CDR1 and CDR2: KGHSH, LQKENI. V gave up 3 bases and J gave up 5 bases, with 10 bases separating them. The chain's CDR3 is CASSPAGGTEAFF. The CDR3 bases are TGTGCCAGCTCACCTGCTGGGGGGACTGAAGCTTTCTTT.

J is TRBJ2-3 and V is TRBV3-1; D unclear. The germline gives CDR1 LGHDT, CDR2 YNNKEL (reference sequence). The germline V and J ends were trimmed by 1 base and 5 bases, with 10 bases remaining between them. The CDR3 runs 14 residues. CDR3 DNA: TGTGCCAGCAGCCAAGTAGTAGCTGGAGATACGCAGTATTTT. It codes for CASSQVVAGDTQYF.

The rearrangement joins TRBV6-1 to TRBJ1-2; a possible D gene is TRBD1 (6 bases). This CDR3 has 17 amino acids. CDR1 is MNHNS and CDR2 is SASEGT in the germline V gene. The V end lost 0 bases, the J end lost 7 bases, and 21 bases lay between the germline ends. The CDR3 loop is CASSEAAGVRSIRGYTF. CDR3 sequence (DNA): TGTGCCAGCAGTGAAGCTGCAGGGGTCAGGTCGATTCGTGGCTACACCTTC.

The chain has TRBV20-1 and TRBJ1-4; no reliable D call. CDR1 and CDR2 from the germline V gene are DFQATT and SNEGSKA (reference sequence). The CDR3 totals 14 residues. V was clipped by 4 bases and J by 0 bases, with 9 bases between them. The CDR3 nucleotides are TGCAGTGCTACGGACGCTTCAACTAATGAAAAACTGTTTTTT. It codes for CSATDASTNEKLFF.

This clonotype was detected only a few times. The chain couples TRBV5-1 to TRBJ2-3; TRBD1 is a possible D gene (5 bases). CDR1 is SGHRS and CDR2 is YFSETQ in the germline V gene. The CDR3 sequence is 14 residues long. V was pared by 4 bases and J by 0 bases, with 9 bases between. The CDR3 loop is CASSQGGSTDTQYF. CDR3 bases: TGCGCCAGCAGCCAGGGTGGGAGCACAGATACGCAGTATTTT.

The V and J genes are TRBV29-1 and TRBJ2-2, with D possibly matching TRBD2 (5 bases). The CDR3 runs 18 residues. V was shortened by 1 base and J by 5 bases, with 23 bases between the two germline ends. Germline values: CDR1 SQVTM, CDR2 ANQGSEA. The CDR3 DNA is TGCAGCGTTGAAGCCACGGGGAGTTTCCACATCGGTACCGGGGAGCTGTTTTTT. It encodes CSVEATGSFHIGTGELFF.

V gene TRBV24-1 combines with J gene TRBJ2-6; either TRBD1 or TRBD2 may fit D (5 bases each). CDR3 length equals 17 residues. Looked up from germline, CDR1 is KGHDR and CDR2 is SFDVKD. The V end was cut by 2 bases, the J end by 2 bases, with 12 bases between. The CDR3 DNA sequence: TGTGCCACCAGTGATTCCCCAGGGACGGCTGGGGCCAACGTCCTGACTTTC. Amino acids: CATSDSPGTAGANVLTF.

This sequence joins TRBV9 and TRBJ2-2; D may be TRBD1 or TRBD2 (5 bases each). The V end was cut by 2 bases, the J end by 7 bases, with 15 bases between. CDR3 size: 15 residues. The germline V gene has CDR1 SGDLS and CDR2 YYNGEE. Written as DNA, the CDR3 is TGTGCCAGCAGCGTTATTGGTGGGGGTAGCGGGGAGCTGTTTTTT. It specifies CASSVIGGGSGELFF.

The CDR3 nucleotides are TGCAGTACCCAAGGGGGGGCCAACTATGGCTACACCTTC. Translation: CSTQGGANYGYTF. This chain joins TRBV20-1 and TRBJ1-2, with D tentatively TRBD1 (6 bases). The CDR3 covers 13 residues. Trimming took off 8 bases at V and 2 bases at J, with 15 bases between the two ends. Germline CDR1 reads DFQATT; CDR2 reads SNEGSKA (reference sequence).

CDR3 protein: CASSSDSGGKTQYF. The DNA of the CDR3 is TGTGCCAGCAGTTCGGACAGCGGGGGGAAGACCCAGTACTTC. V gene TRBV6-1 combines with J gene TRBJ2-5; 9 bases map to TRBD2. Unmatched junction bases numbered 7, after V lost 5 bases and J lost 6 bases. The CDR3 spans 14 residues. Germline V gene lookup returns CDR1 MNHNS and CDR2 SASEGT.

The chain has TRBV20-1 and TRBJ1-2; D is unresolved. Germline CDR1 reads DFQATT; CDR2 reads SNEGSKA (reference sequence). This CDR3 is 14 amino acids long. The V end was cut by 3 bases, the J end by 0 bases, with 11 bases between. The CDR3 bases are TGCAGTGCTAGGCCCGTCGGTTCTAACTATGGCTACACCTTC. Its translation is CSARPVGSNYGYTF.

This chain joins TRBV5-1 and TRBJ2-2, with 8 bases that match TRBD1. Germline V lookup: CDR1 SGHRS, CDR2 YFSETQ. The V segment lost 3 bases and the J segment 6 bases; nucleotides outside the gene matches: 1. The CDR3 has 13 amino acids. CDR3 sequence reads: CASSWGQAGELFF. As DNA, the CDR3 is TGCGCCAGCAGCTGGGGACAGGCCGGGGAGCTGTTTTTT.